Listed here is a single TCR beta chain. The antigen is undetermined. The sample comes from a study of vaccination effects on CD4 cells after COVID-19. General observations from the study: Clonal contraction was marked in infection- and vaccine-induced clones late after vaccination. Few convalescent patients were studied, and early post-infection samples were lacking.

V lost 0 bases to trimming and J lost 7 bases, with 18 bases between them. The germline gives CDR1 GTSNPN, CDR2 SVGIG (reference sequence). CDR3 length: 15 amino acids. TCRdb's copy holds only in-frame clones and misses some; the assay was immunoSEQ multiplex PCR. The table records tens of thousands of clones, roughly 73% of them present only once. Prior to sequencing, the ViraFEST assay stimulated PBMC with viral peptide pools, which expanded the antigen-specific CD4+ T cells. The authors isolated CD4+ T cells after 10 days of culture. All vaccine recipients tested negative for nucleocapsid antibodies and had never contracted SARS-CoV-2 infection. Some 2 million PBMC were placed in each well, which was supplemented with 10 IU/ml IL-2 and roughly 10 ug/ml peptides. Cultures got half-medium changes with IL-2 on days 3 and 7.

The sample here was CD4+ T cells from PBMCs cultured with HCoV-NL63 spike peptides, taken before COVID-19 vaccination. The V call is TRBV30, the J call TRBJ1-2, with D possibly TRBD1 on 5 matching bases. The clonotype originates from a human donor who received a COVID-19 vaccine. CDR3 sequence (DNA): TGTGCCTGGAGTGTTGGGGTCGGCCAGGGACTTGGCTACACCTTC. Translated: CAWSVGVGQGLGYTF.